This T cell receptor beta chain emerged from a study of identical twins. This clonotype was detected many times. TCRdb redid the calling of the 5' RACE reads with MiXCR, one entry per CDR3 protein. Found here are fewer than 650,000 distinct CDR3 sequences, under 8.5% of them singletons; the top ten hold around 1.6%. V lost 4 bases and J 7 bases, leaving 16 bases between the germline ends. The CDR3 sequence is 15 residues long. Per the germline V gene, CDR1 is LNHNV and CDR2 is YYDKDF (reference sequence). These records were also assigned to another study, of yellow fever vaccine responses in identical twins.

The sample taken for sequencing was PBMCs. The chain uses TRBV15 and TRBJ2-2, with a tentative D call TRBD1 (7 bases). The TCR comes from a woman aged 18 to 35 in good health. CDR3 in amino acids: CATSTLGGGGGELFF. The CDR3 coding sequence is TGTGCCACCAGCACTCTAGGAGGGGGCGGCGGGGAGCTGTTTTTT.